Listed below are T cell receptor beta chains from one sample, sequenced in a study of shared clonotypes between healthy human individuals. Using immunoSEQ multiplex PCR, the repertoire was profiled, and TCRdb retains in-frame clones only, with some absent. The data contain about 2 million clones, about 95% of them singletons. What was sequenced was naive CD8+ T cells sorted from blood. The receptor source for this set is a man between 18 and 35 years old in good health. Both conserved end residues are part of each CDR3. A D gene is named only where the DNA matches it firmly. Expanded clones are given a class, and other clones once, few, many or no size at all.

>TRBD2|TRBV5-6|TRBJ2-7|14|few
CASSLGGSPYEQYF
TGTGCCAGCAGCTTGGGCGGGAGCCCCTACGAGCAGTACTTC
>-|TRBV9|TRBJ1-1|14|-
CASSVGGANTEAFF
TGTGCCAGCAGCGTAGGAGGGGCGAACACTGAAGCTTTCTTT
>-|TRBV11-2|TRBJ2-5|15|once
CASSPSLGSGETQYF
TGTGCCAGCAGCCCCTCTTTGGGGAGCGGGGAGACCCAGTACTTC
>TRBD1|TRBV7-9|TRBJ2-5|15|-
CASSLVQGMGETQYF
TGTGCCAGCAGCTTAGTACAGGGGATGGGAGAGACCCAGTACTTC
>-|TRBV9|TRBJ2-3|13|once
CASSVVGTDTQYF
TGTGCCAGCAGCGTAGTGGGGACAGATACGCAGTATTTT
>-|TRBV2|TRBJ2-1|13|-
CASSVASYNEQFF
TGTGCCAGCAGTGTTGCGAGTTACAATGAGCAGTTCTTC
>-|TRBV30|TRBJ2-1|13|-
CAWGGGGYNEQFF
TGTGCCTGGGGCGGCGGAGGATACAATGAGCAGTTCTTC
>-|TRBV5-6|TRBJ1-1|15|-
CASSPDGDLNTEAFF
TGTGCCAGCAGCCCAGATGGGGACCTGAACACTGAAGCTTTCTTT
>-|TRBV6-5|TRBJ2-7|14|-
CASSYSRGGYEQYF
TGTGCCAGCAGTTACTCGCGGGGAGGCTACGAGCAGTACTTC
>-|TRBV7-9|TRBJ2-2|16|-
CASSGRYRANTGELFF
TGTGCCAGCAGCGGGCGGTACAGGGCGAACACCGGGGAGCTGTTTTTT
>TRBD1|TRBV18|TRBJ2-3|15|-
CASSGLNRGTDTQYF
TGTGCCAGCTCCGGCCTAAACAGGGGAACAGATACGCAGTATTTT
>-|TRBV6-5|TRBJ1-1|16|-
CASSYGWAGLNTEAFF
TGTGCCAGCAGTTACGGGTGGGCAGGGCTGAACACTGAAGCTTTCTTT
>-|TRBV4-3|TRBJ1-2|14|-
CASSQDGIREGYTF
TGCGCCAGCAGCCAAGATGGAATCAGGGAAGGCTACACCTTC
>TRBD2|TRBV2|TRBJ2-5|15|-
CASSEWLAGGETQYF
TGTGCCAGCAGTGAATGGCTAGCGGGAGGGGAGACCCAGTACTTC
>TRBD2|TRBV7-6|TRBJ2-7|15|-
CASSPRTSGGYEQYF
TGTGCCAGCAGCCCGAGGACTAGCGGGGGATACGAGCAGTACTTC
>-|TRBV27|TRBJ2-7|15|-
CASSLQVLAPYEQYF
TGTGCCAGCAGTCTACAGGTCCTAGCTCCCTATGAGCAGTACTTC
>TRBD1|TRBV2|TRBJ2-7|17|-
CASRDVNQGAVTYEQYF
TGTGCCAGCAGGGACGTGAATCAGGGGGCGGTCACCTACGAGCAGTACTTC
>-|TRBV30|TRBJ2-1|13|-
CAWNYLDRNEQFF
TGTGCCTGGAACTACCTCGACCGAAATGAGCAGTTCTTC
>TRBD1|TRBV7-9|TRBJ1-5|15|-
CASSLGTGAPQPQHF
TGTGCCAGCAGCTTAGGGACAGGGGCGCCTCAGCCCCAGCATTTT
>-|TRBV7-9|TRBJ2-3|18|once
CASSLGGGGVISTDTQYF
TGTGCCAGCAGCCTAGGGGGTGGTGGGGTCATCAGCACAGATACGCAGTATTTT
>-|TRBV9|TRBJ1-2|12|-
CASSVEPGGYTF
TGTGCCAGCAGCGTAGAACCGGGGGGCTACACCTTC
>-|TRBV5-1|TRBJ1-4|15|-
CARGPGHLGGEELFF
TGCGCCAGAGGTCCCGGACATTTAGGCGGAGAAGAACTGTTTTTT
>TRBD2|TRBV9|TRBJ2-1|15|once
CASNLGTSSYNEQFF
TGTGCCAGCAATCTAGGGACTAGCTCCTACAATGAGCAGTTCTTC
>-|TRBV9|TRBJ1-1|13|-
CASSVGGRTEAFF
TGTGCCAGCAGCGTCGGGGGTAGGACTGAAGCTTTCTTT
>-|TRBV6-1|TRBJ1-1|11|-
CASRSLVEAFF
TGTGCCAGCCGCAGTCTGGTGGAAGCTTTCTTT
>TRBD2|TRBV5-5|TRBJ2-7|18|-
CASSPPGLAGPFSYEQYF
TGTGCCAGCTCCCCTCCGGGACTAGCGGGACCTTTCTCCTACGAGCAGTACTTC
>-|TRBV9|TRBJ2-2|12|-
CASSVAGGELFF
TGTGCCAGCAGCGTAGCTGGCGGGGAGCTGTTTTTT
>TRBD1|TRBV10-1|TRBJ2-7|16|-
CASSESLEGTGVEQYF
TGCGCCAGCAGTGAGTCGTTGGAGGGGACAGGGGTCGAGCAGTACTTC
>-|TRBV4-1|TRBJ2-6|17|-
CASSRQDGVSGANVLTF
TGCGCCAGCAGCCGCCAGGACGGAGTCTCTGGGGCCAACGTCCTGACTTTC